This paragraph reports one T cell receptor beta chain. The data are from a study of blood T cell repertoires in COVID-19. Study-wide background: Sites across the United States, Italy and Spain contributed samples from acute and convalescent COVID-19. From T cells, B-cell-depleted T cells, or PBMCs came the material, which was cDNA or gDNA.

Per the original data handling: Estimates of nucleated cell counts were drawn from the amplification of reference gene primers. Method: immunoSEQ multiplex PCR; TCRdb's copy keeps in-frame clones and lacks some. D and trimming come from the DNA, and the V and J calls and clone size come from that table. Of fewer than 250,000 clones in the sample, 70% to 90% were seen once. This CDR3 has 13 residues. The germline CDR1 and CDR2 sequences are SEHNR and FQNEAQ (reference sequence). V gave up 3 bases and J gave up 5 bases, with 7 bases separating them. The chain uses TRBV7-9 and TRBJ1-4, with no clear D. The clonotype originates from a young man with acute or convalescent COVID-19. The sample comprised peripheral blood. The CDR3 loop reads CASSFSGNEKLFF. In nucleotides, the CDR3 is TGTGCCAGCAGCTTTTCCGGGAATGAAAAACTGTTTTTT.